A selection of T cell receptor beta chains follows, all from one sample in a study of blood T cells in healthy people across ages. TCRdb reprocessed the 5' RACE reads via MiXCR and lists one record per CDR3 protein. Among under 800,000 distinct CDR3 sequences, 20% to 25% were seen once, and the ten largest hold more than 3%. The sample taken for sequencing was blood. The receptors come from a man in his 70s in good health. The CDR3 runs from the conserved cysteine through the conserved F or W. A D gene is named only where the DNA matches it firmly. A clone size is listed for some rows: how often the clone was seen (once, few, many), or a class if it is expanded.

TRBD1	many	TRBJ2-2	TRBV28	CASHRDRGPQGELFF	TGTGCCAGTCACCGGGACAGGGGCCCACAAGGGGAGCTGTTTTTT
NA	NA	TRBJ2-6	TRBV29-1	CSVQTEVNSGANVLTF	TGCAGCGTCCAGACAGAAGTTAACTCTGGGGCCAACGTCCTGACTTTC
NA	few	TRBJ1-6	TRBV7-6	CASSLREASSYNSPLHF	TGTGCCAGCAGCTTACGGGAAGCGAGCTCCTATAATTCACCCCTCCACTTT
TRBD1	NA	TRBJ1-2	TRBV19	CASSKGQGESYGYTF	TGTGCCAGTAGTAAGGGACAGGGTGAAAGCTATGGCTACACCTTC
NA	NA	TRBJ2-3	TRBV19	CASSIFGASSTDTQYF	TGTGCCAGTAGTATTTTTGGCGCGTCTAGCACAGATACGCAGTATTTT
NA	few	TRBJ2-1	TRBV18	CASSPQSRGNEQFF	TGTGCCAGCTCACCCCAGAGCAGGGGAAATGAGCAGTTCTTC
TRBD2	NA	TRBJ2-7	TRBV6-2/TRBV6-3	CASNRLAGGLGYEQYF	TGCGCCAGCAATAGACTAGCGGGAGGACTGGGCTACGAGCAGTACTTC
NA	NA	TRBJ2-5	TRBV10-3	CAISESGSGQETQYF	TGTGCCATCAGTGAGTCAGGAAGCGGGCAAGAGACCCAGTACTTC
TRBD1	NA	TRBJ1-5	TRBV6-2/TRBV6-3	CASSYPDRVRQPQHF	TGTGCCAGCAGTTACCCGGACAGGGTCCGGCAGCCCCAGCATTTT
NA	few	TRBJ2-7	TRBV5-1	CASSLSTGSSYEQYF	TGCGCCAGCAGCTTGTCGACGGGGAGCTCCTACGAGCAGTACTTC
TRBD1	NA	TRBJ2-1	TRBV25-1	CASSEAGQGFFEQFF	TGTGCCAGCAGTGAGGCGGGACAGGGATTTTTTGAGCAGTTCTTC
TRBD1	few	TRBJ1-1	TRBV5-1	CASSLGQGAINTEAFF	TGCGCCAGCAGCTTGGGACAGGGGGCTATTAACACTGAAGCTTTCTTT
TRBD2	few	TRBJ2-5	TRBV9	CASSTLAGNQETQYF	TGTGCCAGCAGCACTTTAGCGGGCAACCAAGAGACCCAGTACTTC
NA	NA	TRBJ2-1	TRBV5-1	CASSLANAYNEQFF	TGCGCCAGCAGCTTGGCCAACGCCTACAATGAGCAGTTCTTC
TRBD1	NA	TRBJ2-7	TRBV20-1	CSARTQGALYEQYF	TGCAGTGCAAGAACTCAGGGGGCGCTTTACGAGCAGTACTTC
NA	NA	TRBJ2-7	TRBV6-2/TRBV6-3	CASSYSILPYEQYF	TGTGCCAGCAGTTACTCGATTCTTCCATACGAGCAGTACTTC
TRBD1	few	TRBJ1-2	TRBV20-1	CSARNSMTGRTYGYTF	TGCAGTGCTAGGAACTCGATGACAGGGAGGACCTATGGCTACACCTTC
TRBD1	many	TRBJ1-2	TRBV7-2	CASSLAPGQGAGYTF	TGTGCCAGCAGCTTAGCCCCGGGACAGGGGGCTGGCTACACCTTC
TRBD2	few	TRBJ2-1	TRBV5-1	CASSLWLAGSYNEQFF	TGCGCCAGCAGCTTGTGGTTAGCGGGGTCCTACAATGAGCAGTTCTTC
NA	few	TRBJ2-3	TRBV24-1	CATSKKGGPDTQYF	TGTGCCACCAGTAAAAAGGGGGGACCCGATACGCAGTATTTT
NA	few	TRBJ1-5	TRBV20-1	CSARDAGGNQPQHF	TGCAGTGCTAGAGATGCTGGGGGCAATCAGCCCCAGCATTTT
TRBD1	few	TRBJ2-5	TRBV2	CASSEKTGQETQYF	TGTGCCAGCAGTGAAAAGACAGGGCAAGAGACCCAGTACTTC
TRBD1	NA	TRBJ2-5	TRBV20-1	CSARTGPKETQYF	TGCAGTGCGAGGACAGGCCCAAAAGAGACCCAGTACTTC
NA	NA	TRBJ2-3	TRBV10-3	CAISADSSSTDTQYF	TGTGCCATCAGCGCCGACAGCTCTAGCACAGATACGCAGTATTTT
NA	NA	TRBJ2-2	TRBV11-3	CASSPRVQGDTGELFF	TGTGCCAGCAGCCCCCGGGTCCAAGGGGACACCGGGGAGCTGTTTTTT
NA	few	TRBJ2-3	TRBV20-1	CSARDTGVGVLLADTQYF	TGCAGTGCTAGAGATACAGGCGTTGGGGTCTTACTGGCAGATACGCAGTATTTT
NA	few	TRBJ2-1	TRBV20-1	CSARDQGPHQQFF	TGCAGTGCTAGAGATCAAGGACCCCATCAGCAGTTCTTC
NA	NA	TRBJ2-2	TRBV20-1	CSARGGENTGELFF	TGCAGTGCTAGAGGAGGGGAGAACACCGGGGAGCTGTTTTTT
TRBD1	few	TRBJ2-2	TRBV4-1	CASSPGQYPGELFF	TGCGCCAGCAGCCCGGGACAGTACCCCGGGGAGCTGTTTTTT
TRBD2	NA	TRBJ2-1	TRBV7-3	CASGGRAGNEQFF	TGTGCCAGCGGCGGGAGGGCCGGGAATGAGCAGTTCTTC
NA	few	TRBJ2-2	TRBV28	CASSLRPLTGELFF	TGTGCCAGCAGTTTAAGGCCGCTGACCGGGGAGCTGTTTTTT
NA	few	TRBJ2-5	TRBV7-9	CASSPPGSPETQYF	TGTGCCAGCAGCCCGCCCGGAAGTCCAGAGACCCAGTACTTC
TRBD1	few	TRBJ1-4	TRBV3-1	CASSTGGGRLNEKLFF	TGTGCCAGCAGCACAGGGGGAGGCAGACTTAATGAAAAACTGTTTTTT
TRBD2	few	TRBJ2-7	TRBV9	CASSASPSGSSYEQYF	TGTGCCAGCAGCGCTAGTCCTAGCGGGAGTAGTTACGAGCAGTACTTC